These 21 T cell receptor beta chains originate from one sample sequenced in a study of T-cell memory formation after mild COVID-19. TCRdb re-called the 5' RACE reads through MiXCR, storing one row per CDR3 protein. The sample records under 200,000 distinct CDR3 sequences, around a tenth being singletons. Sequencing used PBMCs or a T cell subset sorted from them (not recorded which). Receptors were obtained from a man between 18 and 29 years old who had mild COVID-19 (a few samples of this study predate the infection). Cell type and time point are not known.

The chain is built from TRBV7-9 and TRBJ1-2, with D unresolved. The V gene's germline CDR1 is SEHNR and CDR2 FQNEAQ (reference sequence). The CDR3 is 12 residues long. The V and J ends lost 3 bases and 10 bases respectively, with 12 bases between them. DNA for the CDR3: TGTGCCAGCAGCTTGGGCGGAACCACCTACACCTTC. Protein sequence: CASSLGGTTYTF.

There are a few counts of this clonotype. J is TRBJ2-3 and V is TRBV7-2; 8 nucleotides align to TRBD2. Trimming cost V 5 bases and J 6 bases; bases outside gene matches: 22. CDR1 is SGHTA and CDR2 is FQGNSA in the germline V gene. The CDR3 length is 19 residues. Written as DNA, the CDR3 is TGTGCCAGCAGCCAGCGCACGTGGCGGGAGGTGCCTGGTGCGGATACGCAGTATTTT. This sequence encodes CASSQRTWREVPGADTQYF.

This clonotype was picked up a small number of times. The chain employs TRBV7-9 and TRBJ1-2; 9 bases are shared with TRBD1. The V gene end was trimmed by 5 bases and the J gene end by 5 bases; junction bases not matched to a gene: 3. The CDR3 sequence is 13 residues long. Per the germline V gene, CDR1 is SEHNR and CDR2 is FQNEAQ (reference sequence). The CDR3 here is CASSVGTGYGYTF. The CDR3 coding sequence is TGTGCCAGCAGCGTAGGGACAGGGTATGGCTACACCTTC.

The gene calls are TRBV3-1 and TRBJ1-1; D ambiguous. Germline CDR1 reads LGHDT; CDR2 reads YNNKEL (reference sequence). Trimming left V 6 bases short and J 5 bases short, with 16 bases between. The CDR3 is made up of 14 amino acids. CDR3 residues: CASRNYMVGTEAFF. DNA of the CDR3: TGTGCCAGCAGGAACTACATGGTTGGGACTGAAGCTTTCTTT. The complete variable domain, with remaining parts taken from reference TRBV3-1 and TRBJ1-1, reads DTAVSQTPKYLVTQMGNDKSIKCEQNLGHDTMYWYKQDSKKFLKIMFSYNNKELIINETVPNRFSPKSPDKAHLNLHINSLELGDSAVYFCASRNYMVGTEAFFGQGTRLTVV.

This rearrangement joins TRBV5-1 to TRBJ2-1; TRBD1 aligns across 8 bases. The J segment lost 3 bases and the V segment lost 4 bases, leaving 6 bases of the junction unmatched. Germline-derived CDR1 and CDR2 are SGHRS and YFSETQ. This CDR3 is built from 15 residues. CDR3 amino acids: CASSHGQGVYNEQFF. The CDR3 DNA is TGCGCCAGCAGCCACGGACAGGGTGTCTACAATGAGCAGTTCTTC.

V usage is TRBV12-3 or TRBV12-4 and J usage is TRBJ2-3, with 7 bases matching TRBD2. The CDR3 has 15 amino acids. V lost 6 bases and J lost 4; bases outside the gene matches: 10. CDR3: CASRGTNWGADTQYF. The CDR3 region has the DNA TGTGCCAGCAGGGGGACTAATTGGGGGGCAGATACGCAGTATTTT.

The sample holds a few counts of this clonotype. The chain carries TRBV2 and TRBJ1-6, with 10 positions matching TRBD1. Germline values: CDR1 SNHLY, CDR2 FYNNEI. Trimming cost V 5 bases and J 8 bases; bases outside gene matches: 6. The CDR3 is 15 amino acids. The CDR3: CASSSEGQGDSPLHF. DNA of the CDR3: TGTGCCAGCAGTTCCGAAGGACAGGGGGATTCACCCCTCCACTTT.

The CDR3: CASSRRGEGELFF. Written as DNA, the CDR3 is TGTGCCAGCAGCCGCCGTGGGGAGGGGGAGCTGTTTTTT. The gene calls are TRBV3-1 and TRBJ2-2; TRBD2 might be the D (5 bases). Germline V lookup: CDR1 LGHDT, CDR2 YNNKEL (reference sequence). V lost 4 bases to trimming and J lost 8 bases, with 11 bases between them. The CDR3 runs 13 residues.

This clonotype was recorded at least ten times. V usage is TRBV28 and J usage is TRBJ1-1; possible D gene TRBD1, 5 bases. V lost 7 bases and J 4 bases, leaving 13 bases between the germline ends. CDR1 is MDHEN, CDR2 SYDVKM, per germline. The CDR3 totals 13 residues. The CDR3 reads CASTLYGTTEAFF. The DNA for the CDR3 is TGTGCCAGCACCCTATATGGGACCACTGAAGCTTTCTTT.

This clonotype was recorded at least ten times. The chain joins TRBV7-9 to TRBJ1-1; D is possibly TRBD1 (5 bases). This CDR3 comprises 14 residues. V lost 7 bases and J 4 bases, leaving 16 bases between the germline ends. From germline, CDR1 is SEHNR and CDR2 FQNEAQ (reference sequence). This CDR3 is CASTTGQGFTEAFF. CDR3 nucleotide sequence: TGTGCCAGCACCACGGGGCAGGGCTTCACTGAAGCTTTCTTT.

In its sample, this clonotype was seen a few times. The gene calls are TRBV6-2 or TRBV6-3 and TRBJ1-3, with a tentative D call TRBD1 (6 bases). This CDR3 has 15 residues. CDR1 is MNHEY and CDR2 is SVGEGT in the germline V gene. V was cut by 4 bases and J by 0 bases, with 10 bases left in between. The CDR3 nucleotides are TGTGCCAGCAGTTCTCCGGGACACTCTGGAAACACCATATATTTT. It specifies CASSSPGHSGNTIYF.

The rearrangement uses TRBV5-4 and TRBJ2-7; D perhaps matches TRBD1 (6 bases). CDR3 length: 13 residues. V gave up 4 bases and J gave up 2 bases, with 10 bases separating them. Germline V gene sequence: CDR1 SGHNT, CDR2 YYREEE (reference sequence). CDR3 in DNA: TGTGCCAGCAGCACGGACAGAACCTACGAGCAGTACTTC. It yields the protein CASSTDRTYEQYF. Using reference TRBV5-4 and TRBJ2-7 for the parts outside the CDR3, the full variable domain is ETGVTQSPTHLIKTRGQQVTLRCSSQSGHNTVSWYQQALGQGPQFIFQYYREEENGRGNFPPRFSGLQFPNYSSELNVNALELDDSALYLCASSTDRTYEQYFGPGTRLTVT.

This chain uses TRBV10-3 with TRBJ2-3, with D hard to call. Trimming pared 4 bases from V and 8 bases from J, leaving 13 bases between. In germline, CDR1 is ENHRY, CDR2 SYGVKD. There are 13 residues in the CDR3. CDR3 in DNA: TGTGCCATCAGTGTAGGTGGGGATGGTACGCAGTATTTT. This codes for CAISVGGDGTQYF.

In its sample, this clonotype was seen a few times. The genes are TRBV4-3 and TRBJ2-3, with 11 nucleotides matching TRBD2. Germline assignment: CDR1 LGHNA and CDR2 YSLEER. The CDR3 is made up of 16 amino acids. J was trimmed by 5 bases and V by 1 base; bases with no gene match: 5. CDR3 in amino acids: CASSQVVAGGVDTQYF. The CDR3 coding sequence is TGCGCCAGCAGCCAAGTTGTAGCGGGGGGGGTAGATACGCAGTATTTT.

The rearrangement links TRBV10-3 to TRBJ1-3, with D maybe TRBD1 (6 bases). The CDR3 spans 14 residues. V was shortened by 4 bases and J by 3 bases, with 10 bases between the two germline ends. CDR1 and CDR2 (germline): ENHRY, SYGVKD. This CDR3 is CAISAGHNGNTIYF. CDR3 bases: TGTGCCATCAGTGCGGGACACAATGGAAACACCATATATTTT.

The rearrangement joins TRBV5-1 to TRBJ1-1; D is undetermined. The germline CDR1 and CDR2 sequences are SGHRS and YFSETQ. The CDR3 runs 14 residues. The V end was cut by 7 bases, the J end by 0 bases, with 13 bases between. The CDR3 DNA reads TGCGCCAGCGCGCAGGAACCTATGAACACTGAAGCTTTCTTT. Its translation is CASAQEPMNTEAFF. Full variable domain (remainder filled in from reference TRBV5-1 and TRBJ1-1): KAGVTQTPRYLIKTRGQQVTLSCSPISGHRSVSWYQQTPGQGLQFLFEYFSETQRNKGNFPGRFSGRQFSNSRSEMNVSTLELGDSALYLCASAQEPMNTEAFFGQGTRLTVV.

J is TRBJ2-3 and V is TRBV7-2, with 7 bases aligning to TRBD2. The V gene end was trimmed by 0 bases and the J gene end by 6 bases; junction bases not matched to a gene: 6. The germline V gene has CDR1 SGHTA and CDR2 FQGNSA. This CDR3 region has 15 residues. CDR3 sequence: CASSLARRGLDTQYF. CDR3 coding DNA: TGTGCCAGCAGCTTAGCGAGGCGGGGGTTGGATACGCAGTATTTT.

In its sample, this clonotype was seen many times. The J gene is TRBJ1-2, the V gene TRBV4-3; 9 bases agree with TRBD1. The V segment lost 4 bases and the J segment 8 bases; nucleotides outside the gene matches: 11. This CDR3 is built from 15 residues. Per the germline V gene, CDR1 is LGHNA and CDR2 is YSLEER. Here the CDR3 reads CASSLTGQGRSGYTF. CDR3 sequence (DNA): TGCGCCAGCAGCCTAACCGGACAGGGGAGGTCCGGCTACACCTTC.

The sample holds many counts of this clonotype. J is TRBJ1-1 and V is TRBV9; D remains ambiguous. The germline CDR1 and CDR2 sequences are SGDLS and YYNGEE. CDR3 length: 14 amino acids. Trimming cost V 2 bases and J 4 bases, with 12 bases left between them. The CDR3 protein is CASSVGTGSTEAFF. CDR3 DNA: TGTGCCAGCAGCGTGGGAACGGGGAGCACTGAAGCTTTCTTT.

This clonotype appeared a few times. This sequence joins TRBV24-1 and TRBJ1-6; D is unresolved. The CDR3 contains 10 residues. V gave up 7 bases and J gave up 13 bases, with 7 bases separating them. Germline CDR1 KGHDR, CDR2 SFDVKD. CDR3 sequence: CATSRTPLHF. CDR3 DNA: TGTGCCACCAGCCGGACCCCCCTCCACTTT.

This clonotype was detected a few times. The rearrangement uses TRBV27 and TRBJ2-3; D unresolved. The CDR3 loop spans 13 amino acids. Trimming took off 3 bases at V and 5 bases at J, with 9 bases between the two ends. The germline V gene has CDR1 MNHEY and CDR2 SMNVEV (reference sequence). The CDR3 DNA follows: TGTGCCAGCAGTTTTGAAGTCAGAGATACGCAGTATTTT. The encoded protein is CASSFEVRDTQYF.